Following are 5 T cell receptor beta chains from one sample sequenced in a study of shared clonotypes between healthy human individuals. Using immunoSEQ multiplex PCR, the repertoire was profiled, and TCRdb retains in-frame clones only, with some absent. The sample yields 490,000 or so clones, around 80% seen once. The sequenced sample consisted of PBMCs. The source of these receptors is a woman aged 40 to 55 in good health. Some clones in this sample may be carry-over from other donors' samples.

The CDR3 spells CASSSRTKRGNEQFF. The DNA of the CDR3 is TGTGCCAGCAGTTCCAGGACAAAGAGGGGTAATGAGCAGTTCTTC. The genes are TRBV28 and TRBJ2-1; D may match TRBD1 or TRBD2 (5 bases each). Trimming shortened V by 4 bases and J by 7 bases, and 17 bases separated the two germline ends. The CDR3 sequence is 15 residues long. Looked up from germline, CDR1 is MDHEN and CDR2 is SYDVKM.

Worth noting for this clone: This sample includes further DNA sequences coding for the same CDR3. The V gene is TRBV5-4, the J gene TRBJ2-1, with 7 bases identical to TRBD2. The CDR3 is made up of 14 amino acids. The J segment lost 4 bases and the V segment lost 4 bases, leaving 5 bases of the junction unmatched. Germline V lookup: CDR1 SGHNT, CDR2 YYREEE (reference sequence). DNA for the CDR3: TGTGCCAGCAGCAGTAGCGGGTCGTACAATGAGCAGTTCTTC. This codes for CASSSSGSYNEQFF.

The rearrangement joins TRBV9 to TRBJ2-3, with 10 positions matching TRBD2. Trimming cost V 0 bases and J 7 bases; bases outside gene matches: 11. CDR3 length equals 17 residues. CDR1 SGDLS and CDR2 YYNGEE come from the germline V gene. CDR3 sequence reads: CASSVGPSGRRGNTQYF. The DNA of the CDR3 is TGTGCCAGCAGCGTAGGACCTAGCGGGAGAAGGGGGAATACGCAGTATTTT.

This sequence joins TRBV7-9 and TRBJ1-3; D unresolved. Trimming stripped 6 bases from V and 2 bases from J, with 20 bases between. Germline V gene lookup returns CDR1 SEHNR and CDR2 FQNEAQ (reference sequence). CDR3 length equals 17 residues. The CDR3 nucleotides read TGTGCCAGCAGGTTGGTCGATCTAGGGAGGACTGGAAACACCATATATTTT. It encodes CASRLVDLGRTGNTIYF.

The chain carries TRBV7-6 and TRBJ2-7, with a weak D call TRBD2 (5 bases). V was pared by 5 bases and J by 5 bases, with 10 bases between. The CDR3 covers 12 residues. Germline V gene lookup returns CDR1 SGHVS and CDR2 FNYEAQ. This CDR3 is CASSPWRDEQYF. CDR3 DNA: TGTGCCAGCAGCCCCTGGCGGGACGAGCAGTACTTC.